This TCR beta chain was identified during a study of blood T cell repertoires in COVID-19 (dated by TCRdb to between 2020 and 2021). The study in broad terms: Samples from collaborators originated in the United States, Italy and Spain and spanned both the acute and convalescent phases of COVID-19. Subjects who had been exposed to COVID-19, were actively infected with it, or had recovered from it provided the deeply sampled blood TCRbeta repertoires that made up the dataset. A freely available public database, intended as a resource for researchers studying the immune response to SARS-CoV-2, is where the repertoires were released. The material from the prospective study consisted of cDNA or gDNA derived from T cells, B-cell-depleted T cells, or PBMCs. The samples were drawn from two sources: the first 160 participants of the ongoing ImmuneRACE study, and 1,000 to 1,500 subjects contributed by 6 global collaborators. Nearly every sample came with metadata listing a de-identified subject ID, COVID-19 status, age in years and sex. HLA class I and class II types, where available, came from metadata supplied by the sample provider rather than from assay-based typing.

On the study overall, not on this receptor specifically: Clinical and demographic metadata were provided uncurated, with the amount varying by source and participant.

The immunoSEQ Assay, a bias-controlled multiplex PCR, was used to amplify TCRbeta CDR3 regions from genomic DNA. In the original analysis: The number of nucleated cells in each sample was estimated by amplification of reference gene primers within the assay. To quantify the absolute abundance of each unique TCRbeta CDR3 rearrangement, sequence reads were collapsed and filtered. For each sample, productive Simpson clonality was calculated as the square root of Simpson's diversity index over productive rearrangements. Sourced from immuneACCESS, this table was stored by TCRdb with only in-frame sequences that have V and J called. A share of the clones is absent; for the studies checked, an unresolved V gene accounts for under half, and the remainder has no known explanation. V, J and clone size derive from that table, while D and trimming were established from the DNA sequence. Within this sample are fewer than 200,000 clones, with around 89% of them counted one time only. More than 25% of the sample is in the top ten clones.

The collaborating institutions used their own protocols to collect whole blood in K2EDTA tubes. For TCRbeta analysis, collaborator samples were shipped as frozen whole blood, as isolated PBMCs, or as DNA extracted from either sample type. With regard to this clone: Its specific antigen is unknown. Base qualities are not provided; no much larger clone lies one nucleotide away.

V lost 4 bases and J lost 3 bases; the stretch between them is 11 bases long. From cysteine to phenylalanine, the CDR3 is 14 amino acids long. Just CDR3 DNA is preserved here, 42 bases in frame from base 1. Reading the germline V gene gives CDR1 SGHTS and CDR2 YDEGEE. This receptor chain uses TRBV5-8 and TRBJ1-5, with no confidently assigned D gene. The clonotype was recovered from a man aged 55 to 70 with acute or convalescent COVID-19. What was sequenced was peripheral blood. The DNA reads TGTGCCAGCAGCCTCGGTAGCTCCAATCAGCCCCAGCATTTT. Protein translation: CASSLGSSNQPQHF. With the portions outside the CDR3 filled from the reference TRBV5-8 and TRBJ1-5 genes, the complete variable region becomes EAGVTQSPTHLIKTRGQQATLRCSPISGHTSVYWYQQALGLGLQFLLWYDEGEERNRGNFPPRFSGRQFPNYSSELNVNALELEDSALYLCASSLGSSNQPQHFGDGTRLSIL.